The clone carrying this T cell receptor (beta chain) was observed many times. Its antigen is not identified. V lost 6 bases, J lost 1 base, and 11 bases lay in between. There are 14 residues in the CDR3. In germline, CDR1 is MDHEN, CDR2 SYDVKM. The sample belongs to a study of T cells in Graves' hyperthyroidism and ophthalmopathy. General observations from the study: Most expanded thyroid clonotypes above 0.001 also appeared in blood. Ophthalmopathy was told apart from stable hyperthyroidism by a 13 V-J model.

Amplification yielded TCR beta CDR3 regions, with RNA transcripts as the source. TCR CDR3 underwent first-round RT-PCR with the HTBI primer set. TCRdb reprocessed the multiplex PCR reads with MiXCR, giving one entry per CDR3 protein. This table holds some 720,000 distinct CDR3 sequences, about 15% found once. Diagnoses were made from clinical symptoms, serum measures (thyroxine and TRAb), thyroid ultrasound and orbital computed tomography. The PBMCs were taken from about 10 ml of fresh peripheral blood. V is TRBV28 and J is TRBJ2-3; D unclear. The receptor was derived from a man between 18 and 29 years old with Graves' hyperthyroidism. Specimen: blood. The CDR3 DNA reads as TGTGCCAGCAGCCGCGCTCGGCGCACAGATACGCAGTATTTT. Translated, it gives CASSRARRTDTQYF.